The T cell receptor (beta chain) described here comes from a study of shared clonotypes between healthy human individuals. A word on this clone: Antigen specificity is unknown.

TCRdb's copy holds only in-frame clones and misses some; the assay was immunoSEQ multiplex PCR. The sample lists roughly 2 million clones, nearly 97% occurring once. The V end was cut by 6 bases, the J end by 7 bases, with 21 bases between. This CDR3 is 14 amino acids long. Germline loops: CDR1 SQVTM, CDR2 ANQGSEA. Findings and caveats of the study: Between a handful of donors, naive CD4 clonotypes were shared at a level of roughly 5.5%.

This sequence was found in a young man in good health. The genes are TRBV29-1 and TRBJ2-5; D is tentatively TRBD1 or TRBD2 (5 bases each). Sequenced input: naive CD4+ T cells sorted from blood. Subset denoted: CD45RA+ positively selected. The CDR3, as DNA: TGCAGCGTGCCCCGGGACGTGGGGAGTCGGACCCAGTACTTC. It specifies CSVPRDVGSRTQYF.